These T cell receptor beta chains were read from a single sample in a study of control samples from healthy donors and cancer patients. Sequenced by immunoSEQ multiplex PCR; TCRdb stores in-frame clones only, minus some. Here the sample spans 95,000 to 150,000 clones, roughly 84% being singletons. The sequenced material came from blood. All receptors come from a man aged 18-30 years in good health. The CDR3 runs from the conserved cysteine through the conserved F or W. Fields, in order: D gene, V gene, J gene, clone size, CDR3 DNA, CDR3 protein. A D gene is named only where the DNA matches it firmly. Some rows have no size entry. The others give once, few or many, or a class for an expanded clone.

D: NA
V: TRBV19
J: TRBJ2-7
size: NA
DNA: TGTGCCAGTAGTAGCCGACCCTACGAGCAGTACTTC
CDR3: CASSSRPYEQYF

D: TRBD2
V: TRBV3-1/TRBV3-2
J: TRBJ2-7
size: NA
DNA: TGTGCCAGCAGCCCCGAACCCGGACTAGCGGGAGGCCCACTCTCCTACGAGCAGTACTTC
CDR3: CASSPEPGLAGGPLSYEQYF

D: NA
V: TRBV6-5
J: TRBJ1-2
size: NA
DNA: TGTGCCAGCAGTTTAGCAGGTTCCATGGATGGCTACACCTTC
CDR3: CASSLAGSMDGYTF

D: NA
V: TRBV11-2
J: TRBJ1-3
size: few
DNA: TGTGCCAGCAGCTTAGATAGGAGTGGAAACACCATATATTTT
CDR3: CASSLDRSGNTIYF

D: NA
V: TRBV6-5
J: TRBJ2-7
size: NA
DNA: TGTGCCAGCAGAACCCCCAGGGGGGGCGTCTACGAGCAGTACTTC
CDR3: CASRTPRGGVYEQYF

D: TRBD1
V: TRBV6-4
J: TRBJ2-6
size: NA
DNA: TGTGCCAGCAGTACCGGAACAGGGGCTGGGGCCAACGTCCTGACTTTC
CDR3: CASSTGTGAGANVLTF

D: TRBD2
V: TRBV6-6
J: TRBJ2-1
size: NA
DNA: TGTGCCAGCAGAATTAGCGGGACTCAATCCTACAATGAGCAGTTCTTC
CDR3: CASRISGTQSYNEQFF

D: NA
V: TRBV13
J: TRBJ2-1
size: NA
DNA: TGTGCCAGCAGCTTGAATGAGCAGTTCTTC
CDR3: CASSLNEQFF

D: NA
V: TRBV19
J: TRBJ1-2
size: NA
DNA: TGTGCCAGTTCGCCCGGGCCCAACTATGGCTACACCTTC
CDR3: CASSPGPNYGYTF

D: NA
V: TRBV9
J: TRBJ2-3
size: NA
DNA: TGTGCCAGCAGCGTAAGGCTCCATGACGATACGCAGTATTTT
CDR3: CASSVRLHDDTQYF

D: TRBD2
V: TRBV2
J: TRBJ2-7
size: NA
DNA: TGTGCCGGGATAGCGGGAGTTTCCTACGAGCAGTACTTC
CDR3: CAGIAGVSYEQYF

D: NA
V: TRBV5-1
J: TRBJ2-5
size: NA
DNA: TGCGCCAGCAGCCCAACCGGGAAGAGAGAGACCCAGTACTTC
CDR3: CASSPTGKRETQYF

D: TRBD2
V: TRBV6-4
J: TRBJ2-3
size: NA
DNA: TGTGCCAGCAGTGACTCCGGGACTAGCGGGGCAGATACGCAGTATTTT
CDR3: CASSDSGTSGADTQYF

D: NA
V: TRBV27
J: TRBJ2-7
size: NA
DNA: TGTGCCAGCAGTTTATCGGGAGGGCAGGGGGCTCGGGAGCAGTACTTC
CDR3: CASSLSGGQGAREQYF

D: NA
V: TRBV15
J: TRBJ1-5
size: NA
DNA: TGTGCCACCAGCAGAGATCTCACGGGAGGTCCTCCGCAGCCCCAGCATTTT
CDR3: CATSRDLTGGPPQPQHF

D: TRBD1
V: TRBV9
J: TRBJ1-5
size: NA
DNA: TGTGCCAGCAGCGCCCCCGGGACAGGTAATCAGCCCCAGCATTTT
CDR3: CASSAPGTGNQPQHF

D: NA
V: TRBV6-5
J: TRBJ2-7
size: NA
DNA: TGTGCCAGCAGCGCAGGGGTTGGCGAGCAGTACTTC
CDR3: CASSAGVGEQYF

D: NA
V: TRBV5-5
J: TRBJ1-4
size: NA
DNA: TGTGCCAGCAGCTTGGACGTAGCAACTAATGAAAAACTGTTTTTT
CDR3: CASSLDVATNEKLFF

D: NA
V: TRBV4-2
J: TRBJ2-7
size: NA
DNA: TGTGCCAGCAGCCAAGAATTAGGGGACTCCGCTGAGCAGTACTTC
CDR3: CASSQELGDSAEQYF

D: NA
V: TRBV10-3
J: TRBJ1-4
size: NA
DNA: TGTGCCATCAGTGTTGGGGGAACTAATGAAAAACTGTTTTTT
CDR3: CAISVGGTNEKLFF

D: TRBD2
V: TRBV11-3
J: TRBJ2-3
size: NA
DNA: TGTGCCAGCAGCGCGAGGACTAGCGGCACAGATACGCAGTATTTT
CDR3: CASSARTSGTDTQYF

D: TRBD1
V: TRBV9
J: TRBJ2-2
size: once
DNA: TGTGCCAGCAGCTCCCGGGACAGGGGGCGCGGGGAGCTGTTTTTT
CDR3: CASSSRDRGRGELFF

D: NA
V: TRBV19
J: TRBJ1-3
size: NA
DNA: TGTGCCAGTAGTCTTCCCGGAAACACCATATATTTT
CDR3: CASSLPGNTIYF

D: NA
V: TRBV27
J: TRBJ2-3
size: NA
DNA: TGTGCCAGCAGTTTTAGCGGCCAGGGCACAGATACGCAGTATTTT
CDR3: CASSFSGQGTDTQYF

D: NA
V: TRBV6-2/TRBV6-3
J: TRBJ2-3
size: NA
DNA: TGTGCCAGCAGTTTATTGCTCACAGATACGCAGTATTTT
CDR3: CASSLLLTDTQYF

D: TRBD2
V: TRBV27
J: TRBJ2-3
size: NA
DNA: TGTGCCAGCAGTCGACTAGCGGGAGCAGATACGCAGTATTTT
CDR3: CASSRLAGADTQYF

D: NA
V: TRBV5-6
J: TRBJ1-2
size: NA
DNA: TGTGCCAGCAGCTTGGCAAGGCCCGGGGGCTACACCTTC
CDR3: CASSLARPGGYTF

D: TRBD1
V: TRBV7-8
J: TRBJ2-2
size: NA
DNA: TGTGCCAGCAGCTTAGGGACAGGGGGGCCGAACACCGGGGAGCTGTTTTTT
CDR3: CASSLGTGGPNTGELFF

D: TRBD1
V: TRBV6-1
J: TRBJ1-2
size: few
DNA: TGTGCCAGCAGTGAAGAAGAAGGGGGCTACTATGGCTACACCTTC
CDR3: CASSEEEGGYYGYTF

D: TRBD1
V: TRBV11-2
J: TRBJ2-2
size: NA
DNA: TGTGCCAGCAGCCCAAGGACAGGGTTCACCGGGGAGCTGTTTTTT
CDR3: CASSPRTGFTGELFF

D: NA
V: TRBV5-1
J: TRBJ1-1
size: NA
DNA: TGCGCCAGCAGCTTTCAGGGGTCCAGGGTGAACACTGAAGCTTTCTTT
CDR3: CASSFQGSRVNTEAFF

D: TRBD2
V: TRBV24-1
J: TRBJ2-1
size: many
DNA: TGTGCCACCAGTGATCCGGAACCTAGCGGGAGTTCCTACAATGAGCAGTTCTTC
CDR3: CATSDPEPSGSSYNEQFF

D: NA
V: TRBV9
J: TRBJ2-7
size: few
DNA: TGTGCCAGCAGCGTAGCGTCGGGACCTTTAACCAGCGAGCAGTACTTC
CDR3: CASSVASGPLTSEQYF

D: TRBD1
V: TRBV28
J: TRBJ1-2
size: NA
DNA: TGTGCCAGCAGAAACAGGGGGAATGGCTACACCTTC
CDR3: CASRNRGNGYTF

D: NA
V: TRBV27
J: TRBJ1-5
size: NA
DNA: TGTGCCAGCAGTTTGATGAATGGCAATCAGCCCCAGCATTTT
CDR3: CASSLMNGNQPQHF

D: NA
V: TRBV28
J: TRBJ1-5
size: NA
DNA: TGTGCCAGCAGTTTGGAGGGACGAGCTTTCTTAAATCAGCCCCAGCATTTT
CDR3: CASSLEGRAFLNQPQHF

D: NA
V: TRBV7-2
J: TRBJ1-1
size: NA
DNA: TGTGCCAGCAGCTTAGGGGGGGGCACTGAAGCTTTCTTT
CDR3: CASSLGGGTEAFF

D: NA
V: TRBV27
J: TRBJ1-1
size: once
DNA: TGTGCCAGCAGGTTCTACAGGGAGAACACTGAAGCTTTCTTT
CDR3: CASRFYRENTEAFF

D: NA
V: TRBV14
J: TRBJ2-4
size: NA
DNA: TGTGCCAGCAGCCAAGACACAGTGCGAGGCATTCAGTACTTC
CDR3: CASSQDTVRGIQYF

D: TRBD1
V: TRBV11-2
J: TRBJ1-2
size: NA
DNA: TGTGCCAGCAGCTTAGAGGACAGGGTTTATCGCTACACCTTC
CDR3: CASSLEDRVYRYTF

D: NA
V: TRBV19
J: TRBJ1-6
size: few
DNA: TGTGCCAGTAGTATTGGGACATCCAGAATAACTTCACCCCTCCACTTT
CDR3: CASSIGTSRITSPLHF

D: NA
V: TRBV18
J: TRBJ1-4
size: NA
DNA: TGTGCCAGCTCACCCCGAATAAATGAAAAACTGTTTTTT
CDR3: CASSPRINEKLFF

D: NA
V: TRBV4-3
J: TRBJ2-2
size: NA
DNA: TGCGCCAGCAGCCATTCATCGGCGGCCGGGGAGCTGTTTTTT
CDR3: CASSHSSAAGELFF

D: TRBD2
V: TRBV30
J: TRBJ2-1
size: NA
DNA: TGTGCCTGGAGTGCGGGACTAGCGGGAGCTCACAATGAGCAGTTCTTC
CDR3: CAWSAGLAGAHNEQFF

D: NA
V: TRBV9
J: TRBJ2-2
size: NA
DNA: TGTGCCAGCAGCGACACCGGGGCCGGGGAGCTGTTTTTT
CDR3: CASSDTGAGELFF

D: NA
V: TRBV12-3/TRBV12-4
J: TRBJ2-1
size: NA
DNA: TGTGCCAGCAGTTCAGACGTACTGGATGAGCAGTTCTTC
CDR3: CASSSDVLDEQFF

D: NA
V: TRBV19
J: TRBJ1-5
size: few
DNA: TGTGCCAGTAAGGCGCAGGGGAATCAGCCCCAGCATTTT
CDR3: CASKAQGNQPQHF

D: NA
V: TRBV30
J: TRBJ2-7
size: NA
DNA: TGTGCCTGGGGACAGACCCTCCGGGAGCAGTACTTC
CDR3: CAWGQTLREQYF

D: NA
V: TRBV7-2
J: TRBJ1-1
size: NA
DNA: TGTGCCAGCAGCTTATCGGCAGGCACCACTGAAGCTTTCTTT
CDR3: CASSLSAGTTEAFF

D: TRBD2
V: TRBV20-1
J: TRBJ2-7
size: NA
DNA: TGCAGTGCTAGTGATCGAGCGGGGTGGGGCCCCTACGAGCAGTACTTC
CDR3: CSASDRAGWGPYEQYF

D: NA
V: TRBV12-5
J: TRBJ1-6
size: NA
DNA: TGTGCTTGTGGTTTTTTGACTGGGGGGTTGGGGGATTCACCCCTCCACTTT
CDR3: CACGFLTGGLGDSPLHF

D: NA
V: TRBV10-3
J: TRBJ2-2
size: NA
DNA: TGTGCCATCAGTGCAACCGGAGGGAGAAACACCGGGGAGCTGTTTTTT
CDR3: CAISATGGRNTGELFF

D: NA
V: TRBV7-2
J: TRBJ2-5
size: NA
DNA: TGTGCCAGCAGCTCTAGGGGGGGAAAAGAGACCCAGTACTTC
CDR3: CASSSRGGKETQYF